The TCR beta chain under discussion was sequenced for a study of regulatory T cells in long-lasting Graves disease. V dropped 1 base and J dropped 5; count of bases not matched to a gene: 3. Germline CDR1 reads SGHDT; CDR2 reads YYEEEE. The CDR3 extends over 14 amino acids. Investigators prepared the TCR beta libraries by applying iRepertoire HTBI primers and Arm-PCR of CDR3 regions. TCRdb reprocessed the multiplex PCR reads via MiXCR and lists one record per CDR3 protein. The sample consists of roughly 430,000 distinct CDR3 sequences, roughly a fifth of them appearing once. Time point in this sample: persistent/refractory GD, antithyroid drugs over 5 years with positive TRAb. The TCR library was made from RNA extracted from PBMCs.

This sequence joins TRBV5-6 and TRBJ2-7; TRBD2 agrees at 10 bases. The material was peripheral blood mononuclear cells (PBMCs), obtained when the disease was refractory, from a patient treated with antithyroid drugs. The receptor was derived from a female donor with Graves disease. The CDR3 protein is CASSLLAGENEQYF. The DNA of the CDR3 is TGTGCCAGCAGCTTGCTAGCGGGAGAAAACGAGCAGTACTTC. Full variable domain (outside the CDR3, taken from reference TRBV5-6 and TRBJ2-7): DAGVTQSPTHLIKTRGQQVTLRCSPKSGHDTVSWYQQALGQGPQFIFQYYEEEERQRGNFPDRFSGHQFPNYSSELNVNALLLGDSALYLCASSLLAGENEQYFGPGTRLTVT.